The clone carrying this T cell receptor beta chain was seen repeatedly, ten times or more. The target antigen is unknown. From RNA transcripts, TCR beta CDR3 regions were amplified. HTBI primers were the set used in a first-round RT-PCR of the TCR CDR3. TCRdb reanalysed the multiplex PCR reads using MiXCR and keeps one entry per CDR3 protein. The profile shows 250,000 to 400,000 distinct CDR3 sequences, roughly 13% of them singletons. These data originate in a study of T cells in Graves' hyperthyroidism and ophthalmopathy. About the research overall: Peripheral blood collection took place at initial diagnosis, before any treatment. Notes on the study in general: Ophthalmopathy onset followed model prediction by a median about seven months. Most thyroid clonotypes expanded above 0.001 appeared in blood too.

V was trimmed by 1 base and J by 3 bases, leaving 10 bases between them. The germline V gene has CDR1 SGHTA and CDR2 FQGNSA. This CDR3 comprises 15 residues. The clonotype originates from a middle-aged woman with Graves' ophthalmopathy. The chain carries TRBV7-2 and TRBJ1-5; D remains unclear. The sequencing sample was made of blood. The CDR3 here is CASSLVPGNNQPQHF. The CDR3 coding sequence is TGTGCCAGCAGCTTAGTACCGGGGAACAATCAGCCCCAGCATTTT. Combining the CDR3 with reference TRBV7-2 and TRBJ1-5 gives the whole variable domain GAGVSQSPSNKVTEKGKDVELRCDPISGHTALYWYRQSLGQGLEFLIYFQGNSAPDKSGLPSDRFSAERTGGSVSTLTIQRTQQEDSAVYLCASSLVPGNNQPQHFGDGTRLSIL.